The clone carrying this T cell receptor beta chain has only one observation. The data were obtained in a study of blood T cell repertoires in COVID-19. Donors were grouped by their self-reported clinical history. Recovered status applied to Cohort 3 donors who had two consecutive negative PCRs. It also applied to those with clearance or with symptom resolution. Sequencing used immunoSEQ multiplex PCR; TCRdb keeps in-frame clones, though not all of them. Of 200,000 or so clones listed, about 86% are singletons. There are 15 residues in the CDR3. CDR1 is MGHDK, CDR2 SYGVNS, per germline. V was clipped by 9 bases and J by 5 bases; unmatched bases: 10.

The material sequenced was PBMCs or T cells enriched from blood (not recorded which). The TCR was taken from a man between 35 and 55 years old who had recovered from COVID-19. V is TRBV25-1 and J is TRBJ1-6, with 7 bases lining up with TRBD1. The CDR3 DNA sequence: TGTGCCAGTTCGCGCGGACAGGTAGATAATTCACCCCTCCACTTT. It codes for CASSRGQVDNSPLHF.